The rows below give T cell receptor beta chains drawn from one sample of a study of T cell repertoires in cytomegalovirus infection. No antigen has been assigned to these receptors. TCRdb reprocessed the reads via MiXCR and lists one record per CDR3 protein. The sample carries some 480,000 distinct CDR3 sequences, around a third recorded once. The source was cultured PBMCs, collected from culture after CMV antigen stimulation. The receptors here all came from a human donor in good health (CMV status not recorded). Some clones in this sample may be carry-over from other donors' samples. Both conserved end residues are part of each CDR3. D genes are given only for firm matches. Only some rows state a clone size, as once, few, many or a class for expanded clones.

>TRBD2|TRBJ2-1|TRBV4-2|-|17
TGTGCCAGCAGCCAAGGACCTGGGACTAGATCCTACAATGAGCAGTTCTTC
CASSQGPGTRSYNEQFF
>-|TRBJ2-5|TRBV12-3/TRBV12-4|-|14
TGTGCCAGCAGCCTCCGGGACAACCAAGAGACCCAGTACTTC
CASSLRDNQETQYF
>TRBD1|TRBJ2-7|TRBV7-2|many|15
TGTGCCAGCAGCTTAGAGGGACAGGGGATGGGGGAGCAGTACTTC
CASSLEGQGMGEQYF
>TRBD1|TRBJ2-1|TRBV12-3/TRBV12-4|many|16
TGTGCCAGCAGTTCAGGGGGAGCGATCTCCTACAATGAGCAGTTCTTC
CASSSGGAISYNEQFF
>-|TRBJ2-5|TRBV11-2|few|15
TGTGCCAGCAGCCGTCTCCCCGGGATGGGAGAGACCCAGTACTTC
CASSRLPGMGETQYF
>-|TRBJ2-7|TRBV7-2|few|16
TGTGCCAGCAGCAGGGGGACCGGGACTCAGTCCTACGAGCAGTACTTC
CASSRGTGTQSYEQYF
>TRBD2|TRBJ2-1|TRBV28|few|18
TGTGCCAGCAGTACCGGGACTAGCGGGAGTCTCCCCTACAATGAGCAGTTCTTC
CASSTGTSGSLPYNEQFF
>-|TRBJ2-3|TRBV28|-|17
TGTGCCAGCAGTTTAGCCCAGCTAACGACTAGCACAGATACGCAGTATTTT
CASSLAQLTTSTDTQYF
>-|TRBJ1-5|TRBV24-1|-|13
TGTGCCACCAGTGAGGCTCGTTCTCAGCCCCAGCATTTT
CATSEARSQPQHF
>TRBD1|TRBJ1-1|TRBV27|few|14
TGTGCCAGCCGCCGCAGGGGGTATTACACTGAAGCTTTCTTT
CASRRRGYYTEAFF
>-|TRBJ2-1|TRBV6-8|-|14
TGTGCCAGCAGTTACACAACAGGGTCAGGAGAGCAGTTCTTC
CASSYTTGSGEQFF
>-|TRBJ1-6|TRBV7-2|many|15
TGTGCCAGCAGCCCTCCGGAGGGGATGAGTTCACCCCTCCACTTT
CASSPPEGMSSPLHF
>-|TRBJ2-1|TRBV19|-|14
TGTGCCAGTAGTATTTTTCGACAGTACAATGAGCAGTTCTTC
CASSIFRQYNEQFF
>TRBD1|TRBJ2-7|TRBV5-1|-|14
TGCGCCAGCAGCTTCAGGACAGGTCCGGGCGAGCAGTACTTC
CASSFRTGPGEQYF
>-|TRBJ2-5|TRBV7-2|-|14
TGTGCCAGCAGCTTAGATCCGGTGCGAGAGACCCAGTACTTC
CASSLDPVRETQYF
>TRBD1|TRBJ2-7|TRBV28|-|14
TGTGCCAGCAGGCCCCCACAGGGGGCGCTTGAGCAGTACTTC
CASRPPQGALEQYF
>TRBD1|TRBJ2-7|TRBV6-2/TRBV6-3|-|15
TGTGCCCGCAGTTACCCCTCGCGGCAGGGGGACGAGCAGTACTTC
CARSYPSRQGDEQYF
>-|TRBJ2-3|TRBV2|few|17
TGTGCCAGCAGTGAAGCCCCCCCTCCCTTCGCCACAGATACGCAGTATTTT
CASSEAPPPFATDTQYF
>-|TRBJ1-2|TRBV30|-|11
TGTGCCTGGAGAACAGCAGTCGACTACACCTTC
CAWRTAVDYTF
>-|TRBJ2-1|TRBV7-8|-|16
TGTGCCAGCCGAACTAATCCGTGGAGCTCCTACAATGAGCAGTTCTTC
CASRTNPWSSYNEQFF
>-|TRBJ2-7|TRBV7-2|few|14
TGTGCCAGCAGCTTGGTGCCCGGGGAGCACGAGCAGTACTTC
CASSLVPGEHEQYF
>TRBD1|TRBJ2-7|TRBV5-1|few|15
TGCGCCAGCAGCTTATCCGGGACAGGGTATACCGAGCAGTACTTC
CASSLSGTGYTEQYF
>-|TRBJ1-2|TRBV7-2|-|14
TGTGCCAGCAGCAACCCTCCTCAGGCAGGGGGCTACACCTTC
CASSNPPQAGGYTF
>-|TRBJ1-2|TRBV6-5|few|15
TGTGCCAGCAGCGAAGGGTGGGGCAGGGGCTATGGCTACACCTTC
CASSEGWGRGYGYTF
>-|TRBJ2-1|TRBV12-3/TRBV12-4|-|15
TGTGCCAGCAGCTGGGCCCCCCGTGGGGTCAATGAGCAGTTCTTC
CASSWAPRGVNEQFF
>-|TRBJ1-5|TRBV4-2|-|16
TGTGCCAGCAGCCAAGGGACCCCCGAAGGCGGTCAGCCCCAGCATTTT
CASSQGTPEGGQPQHF
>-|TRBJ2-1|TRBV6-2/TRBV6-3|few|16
TGTGCCAGCACCCTAAAGAGGGGCCCCCCGGCGAATGAGCAGTTCTTC
CASTLKRGPPANEQFF
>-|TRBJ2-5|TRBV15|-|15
TGTGCCACCAGCAGAGATCTGGGACTCCAAGAGACCCAGTACTTC
CATSRDLGLQETQYF
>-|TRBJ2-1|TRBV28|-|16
TGTGCCAGCACCCGGACGAAGGGGGGAAATTACAATGAGCAGTTCTTC
CASTRTKGGNYNEQFF
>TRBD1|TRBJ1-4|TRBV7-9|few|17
TGTGCCAGCAGCTCGACCCCTACGGGACAGCTTAATGAAAAACTGTTTTTT
CASSSTPTGQLNEKLFF
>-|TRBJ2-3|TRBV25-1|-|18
TGTGCCAGCAGTGGTTCTGGGGTTCACAGGACGGGGGAAGATACGCAGTATTTT
CASSGSGVHRTGEDTQYF
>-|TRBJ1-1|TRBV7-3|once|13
TGTGCCAGCAGCCCGGACGGGGCCACTGAAGCTTTCTTT
CASSPDGATEAFF
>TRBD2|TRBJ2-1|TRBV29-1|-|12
TGCAGCGTTGGGGGAGCGGGGTTCGAGCAGTTCTTC
CSVGGAGFEQFF
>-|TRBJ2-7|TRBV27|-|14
TGTGCCAGCAGTCCCCAGGGTGGGGGCTACGAGCAGTACTTC
CASSPQGGGYEQYF
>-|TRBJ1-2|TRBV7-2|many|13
TGTGCCAGCAGCTTAAATAGGGTAGAAGGCTACACCTTC
CASSLNRVEGYTF
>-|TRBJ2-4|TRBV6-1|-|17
TGTGCCAGCACCGAAGTGAAGGGTCGTAGGGCCAAAAACATTCAGTACTTC
CASTEVKGRRAKNIQYF
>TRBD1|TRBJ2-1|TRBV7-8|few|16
TGTGCCAGCAGCTCCCGGGACAGGGGCCCCGTTGAGCAGCAGTTCTTC
CASSSRDRGPVEQQFF
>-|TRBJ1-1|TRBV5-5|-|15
TGTGCCACCTGCCCTGGGGTTTCGACTGACACTGAAGCTTTCTTT
CATCPGVSTDTEAFF
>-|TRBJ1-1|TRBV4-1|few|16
TGCGCCAGCAGCCAAGATCAAACATTGTATATAGGTGAAGCTTTCTTT
CASSQDQTLYIGEAFF
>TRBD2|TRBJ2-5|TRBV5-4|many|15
TGTGCCAGCAGCTGGGGACTAGCGGGAGAAGAGACCCAGTACTTC
CASSWGLAGEETQYF
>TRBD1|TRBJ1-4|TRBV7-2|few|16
TGTGCCAGCAGCTTAGCGGTAGCAGGGGGGGGTGAAAAACTGTTTTTT
CASSLAVAGGGEKLFF
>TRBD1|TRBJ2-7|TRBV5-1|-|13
TGCGCCAGCAGCTTCGACAGGGTTGGCGAGCAGTACTTC
CASSFDRVGEQYF
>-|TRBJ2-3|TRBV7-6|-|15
TGTGCCAGCAGCTCCGGGAGCATAGTCGCAGATACGCAGTATTTT
CASSSGSIVADTQYF
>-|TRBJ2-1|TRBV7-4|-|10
TGTGCCAGCTCCATTGAGGAGCAGTTCTTC
CASSIEEQFF
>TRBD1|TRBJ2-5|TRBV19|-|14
TGTGCCAGTAGTTTCACAGGGGTCGGAGAGACCCAGTACTTC
CASSFTGVGETQYF
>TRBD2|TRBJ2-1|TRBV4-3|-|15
TGCGCCAGCAGCCAAGATCTGCGGGAGCTGAATGAGCAGTTCTTC
CASSQDLRELNEQFF
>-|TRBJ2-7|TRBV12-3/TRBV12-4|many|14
TGTGCCAGCAGGCCAGGCCACCGGCTTTACGAGCAGTACTTC
CASRPGHRLYEQYF
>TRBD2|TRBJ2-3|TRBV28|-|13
TGTGCCAGCACAGGGACTAGCTCCGATACGCAGTATTTT
CASTGTSSDTQYF
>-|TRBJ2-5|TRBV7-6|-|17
TGTGCCAGCAGCTTAGCGCTACAGGGGCGCGGGGGAGAGACCCAGTACTTC
CASSLALQGRGGETQYF
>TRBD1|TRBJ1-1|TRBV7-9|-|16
TGTGCCAGCAGGAATGACAGGGAGGGCGCGAACACTGAAGCTTTCTTT
CASRNDREGANTEAFF
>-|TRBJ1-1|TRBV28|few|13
TGTGCCAGCAGTTTTTCAGGGAGGACTGAAGCTTTCTTT
CASSFSGRTEAFF
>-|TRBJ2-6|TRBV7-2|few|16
TGTGCCAGCAGGGACATGCCGAACTCTGGGGCCAACGTCCTGACTTTC
CASRDMPNSGANVLTF
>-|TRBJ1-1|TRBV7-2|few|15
TGTGCCAGCAGCTTAAGTGGCCTACGATACACTGAAGCTTTCTTT
CASSLSGLRYTEAFF
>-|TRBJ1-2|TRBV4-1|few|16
TGCGCCAGCAGCCCCCACGGGGGGGGGAGAAGCTATGGCTACACCTTC
CASSPHGGGRSYGYTF
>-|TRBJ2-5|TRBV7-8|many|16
TGTGCCAGCATATCTGGGGGAATAGCGGCCCAAGAGACCCAGTACTTC
CASISGGIAAQETQYF
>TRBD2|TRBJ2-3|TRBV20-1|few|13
TGCAGTGCTCCAAAGCGGGAGGTCGATACGCAGTATTTT
CSAPKREVDTQYF
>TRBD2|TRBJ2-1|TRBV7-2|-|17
TGTGCCAGCAGCTTAGTGGGGACTAGCGGGAGACATAATGAGCAGTTCTTC
CASSLVGTSGRHNEQFF
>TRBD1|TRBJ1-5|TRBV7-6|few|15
TGTGCCAGCAGCCTGACAGGGAAGGGCAATCAGCCCCAGCATTTT
CASSLTGKGNQPQHF